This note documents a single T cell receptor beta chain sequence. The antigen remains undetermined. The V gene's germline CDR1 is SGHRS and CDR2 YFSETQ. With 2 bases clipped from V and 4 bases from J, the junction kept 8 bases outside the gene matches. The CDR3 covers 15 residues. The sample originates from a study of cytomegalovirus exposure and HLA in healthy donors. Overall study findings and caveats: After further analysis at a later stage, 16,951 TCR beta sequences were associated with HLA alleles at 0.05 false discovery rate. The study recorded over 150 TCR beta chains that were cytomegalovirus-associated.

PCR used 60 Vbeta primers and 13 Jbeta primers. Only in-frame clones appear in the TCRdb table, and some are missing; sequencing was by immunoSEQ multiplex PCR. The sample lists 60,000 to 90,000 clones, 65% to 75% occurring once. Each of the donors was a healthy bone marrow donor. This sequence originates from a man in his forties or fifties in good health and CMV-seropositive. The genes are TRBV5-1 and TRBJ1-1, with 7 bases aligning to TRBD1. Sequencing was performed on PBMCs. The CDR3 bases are TGCGCCAGCAGCTTTCAACAGGGGCTTGGCACTGAAGCTTTCTTT. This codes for CASSFQQGLGTEAFF. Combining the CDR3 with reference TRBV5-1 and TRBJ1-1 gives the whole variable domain KAGVTQTPRYLIKTRGQQVTLSCSPISGHRSVSWYQQTPGQGLQFLFEYFSETQRNKGNFPGRFSGRQFSNSRSEMNVSTLELGDSALYLCASSFQQGLGTEAFFGQGTRLTVV.